The rows below give T cell receptor beta chains drawn from one sample of a study of T cells after yellow fever vaccination. TCRdb itself ran the 5' RACE reads through MiXCR, one entry per CDR3 protein. This sample has about 340,000 distinct CDR3 sequences, with about 8.7% found just once. The sample was PBMCs, taken on the day of the first yellow fever vaccination. Receptors were obtained from a man aged 18 to 30 who received the YFV17D yellow fever vaccine. Each CDR3 is given with its conserved first and last residue. The D gene is left open where the match is weak. Clone size is not always given. Where it is, it says once, few, many or a class for expanded clones.

v_gene	d_gene	abundance	j_gene	CDR3nt	CDR3aa
TRBV7-9	.	.	TRBJ1-1	TGTGCCAGCAGCTTTAAACGGATGATGAACATTGAAGCTTTCTTT	CASSFKRMMNIEAFF
TRBV7-2	.	.	TRBJ1-1	TGTGCCAGCAGCTTATCCCGAGGGGTGGACACTGAAGCTTTCTTT	CASSLSRGVDTEAFF
TRBV12-3/TRBV12-4	.	.	TRBJ2-3	TGTGCCAGCAGTGGGGCCCCCCGGGTGAGCACAGATACGCAGTATTTT	CASSGAPRVSTDTQYF
TRBV5-1	TRBD1	many	TRBJ2-7	TGCGCCAGCAGCTTGGGGGGACAGTCCTACGAGCAGTACTTC	CASSLGGQSYEQYF
TRBV5-1	TRBD2	.	TRBJ2-1	TGCGCCAGCAGCTTGGCAGCGGGGGGGAATGGTGAGCAGTTCTTC	CASSLAAGGNGEQFF
TRBV6-1	TRBD2	.	TRBJ2-2	TGTGTCAGCCTTGGACTAGCGGGGGGGCATGGCACCGGGGAGCTGTTTTTT	CVSLGLAGGHGTGELFF
TRBV29-1	.	.	TRBJ2-3	TGCAGCGTTGATTTGGGGGCCGATACGCAGTATTTT	CSVDLGADTQYF
TRBV18	.	few	TRBJ2-5	TGTGCCAGCTCACCACAAAGGGCCGATTTTCAAGAGACCCAGTACTTC	CASSPQRADFQETQYF
TRBV19	.	few	TRBJ1-4	TGTGCCACCAAGGCGCGGTTGAGTAATGAAAAACTGTTTTTT	CATKARLSNEKLFF
TRBV6-1	TRBD1	.	TRBJ1-1	TGTGCCAGCAGTACCCCATTTCAGGGGGACACTGAAGCTTTCTTT	CASSTPFQGDTEAFF
TRBV19	.	few	TRBJ1-1	TGTGCCAGTATAGGCAGGCGACAAAACACTGAAGCTTTCTTT	CASIGRRQNTEAFF
TRBV4-3	.	.	TRBJ2-5	TGCGCCAGCAGCCAAGATCTGGGCTGGGAGACCCAGTACTTC	CASSQDLGWETQYF